The sequence of this T cell receptor beta chain was determined in a study of cytomegalovirus exposure and HLA in healthy donors. Overall study findings and caveats: The study listed approximately 170 cytomegalovirus-associated TCR beta chains. In the 120 or so validation repertoires, under 95% of cluster scores exceeded 0, per a later analysis.

Trimming stripped 6 bases from V and 2 bases from J, with 14 bases between. The germline CDR1 and CDR2 sequences are LNHDA and SQIVND (reference sequence). The CDR3 is 15 amino acids. Details on this clone: Its antigen remains unknown.

Sequencing used immunoSEQ multiplex PCR; TCRdb keeps in-frame clones, though not all of them. The top ten hold just under 3% of the sample, which has about 140,000 clones, about nine tenths seen once. The sequence derives from a man between 18 and 35 years old in good health and CMV-seronegative. Sequencing was performed on PBMCs. The chain uses TRBV19 and TRBJ1-5; D is unresolved. DNA for the CDR3: TGTGCCAGTAGGGCTGAGCGGAGGGGCAATCAGCCCCAGCATTTT. Translated: CASRAERRGNQPQHF.